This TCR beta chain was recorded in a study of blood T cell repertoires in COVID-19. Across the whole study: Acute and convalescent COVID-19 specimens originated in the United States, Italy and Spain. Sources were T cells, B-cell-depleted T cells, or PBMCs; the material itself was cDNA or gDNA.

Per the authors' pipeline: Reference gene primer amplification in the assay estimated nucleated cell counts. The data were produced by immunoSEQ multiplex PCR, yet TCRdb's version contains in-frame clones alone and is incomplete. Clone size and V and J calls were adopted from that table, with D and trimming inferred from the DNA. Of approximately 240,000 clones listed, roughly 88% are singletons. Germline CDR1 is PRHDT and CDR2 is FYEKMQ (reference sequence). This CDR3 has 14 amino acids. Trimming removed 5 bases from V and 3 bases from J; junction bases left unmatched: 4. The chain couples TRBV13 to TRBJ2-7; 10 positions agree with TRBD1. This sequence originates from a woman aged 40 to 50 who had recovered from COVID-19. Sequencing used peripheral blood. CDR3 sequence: CASSPGQGGYEQYF. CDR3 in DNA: TGTGCCAGCAGCCCCGGACAGGGGGGCTACGAGCAGTACTTC.